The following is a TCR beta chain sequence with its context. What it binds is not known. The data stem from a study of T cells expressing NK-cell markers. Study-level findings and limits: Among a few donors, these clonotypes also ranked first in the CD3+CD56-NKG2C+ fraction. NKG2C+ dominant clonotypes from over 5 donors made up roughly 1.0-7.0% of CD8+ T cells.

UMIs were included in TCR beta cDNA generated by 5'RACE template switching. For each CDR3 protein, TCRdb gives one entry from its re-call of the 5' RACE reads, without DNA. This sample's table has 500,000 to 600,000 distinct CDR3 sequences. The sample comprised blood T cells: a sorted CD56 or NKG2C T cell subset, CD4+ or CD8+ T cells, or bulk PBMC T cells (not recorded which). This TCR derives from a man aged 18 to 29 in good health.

CDR3 region: CASSQVFSGIQETQYF. V gene TRBV14 combines with J gene TRBJ2-5; lacking DNA, the TRBD2 call made by TCRdb goes unchecked. The CDR3 loop spans 16 amino acids. Germline V gene data show CDR1 as SGHDN and CDR2 as FVKESK.